The 14 T cell receptor beta chains reported below all come from one sample, sequenced in a study of Ad26.COV2.S vaccination and SARS-CoV-2 variants (dated by TCRdb to the early 2020s). Library method: the immunoSEQ multiplex PCR assay. TCRdb stores this immuneACCESS table with in-frame sequences only. Part of the clones is absent; in the studies checked, under half of the shortfall reflects unresolved V genes, and no reason is known for the rest. Present in this sample are fewer than 400,000 clones, roughly nine tenths of which were seen just once. Of the sample, around 5% falls within the top ten clones. The treatment or condition label for this specimen denotes: roughly 19 received Ad26.COV2.S at low or high dose, single or two shots; 5 received placebo; per-sample allocation not given. Repertoires of vaccine and placebo recipients were sequenced from samples taken on day 63 after the first injection.

The material sequenced was peripheral blood, taken in a trial of Ad26.COV2.S vaccine versus placebo. The receptors were gathered from a person aged 18-60 years who received the Ad26.COV2.S COVID-19 vaccine or a placebo.

CDR3: CASNYRGREKLFF. CDR3 in DNA: TGTGCCAGTAACTACAGGGGGCGTGAAAAACTGTTTTTT. The gene calls are TRBV19 and TRBJ1-4, with 9 bases fitting TRBD1. Germline-derived CDR1 and CDR2 are LNHDA and SQIVND (reference sequence). V gave up 7 bases and J gave up 7 bases; unmatched junction bases: 4. This CDR3 spans 13 amino acids.

The V call is TRBV5-1, the J call TRBJ2-1, with D possibly being TRBD2 (6 bases). The CDR3 runs to 16 residues. Germline V gene lookup returns CDR1 SGHRS and CDR2 YFSETQ. Trimming pared 0 bases from V and 2 bases from J, leaving 12 bases between. The CDR3 nucleotides read TGCGCCAGCAGCTTGGGGTGGGACTCACCCTACAATGAGCAGTTCTTC. As protein: CASSLGWDSPYNEQFF.

V gene TRBV11-2 combines with J gene TRBJ1-1; D is uncertain. The CDR3 runs to 13 residues. Trimming cost V 7 bases and J 4 bases, with 13 bases left between them. Germline V gives CDR1 SGHAT, CDR2 FQNNGV. The CDR3 is CASTLGRTTEAFF. CDR3 sequence (DNA): TGTGCCAGCACCCTAGGACGGACCACTGAAGCTTTCTTT.

The chain combines TRBV4-3 with TRBJ2-1; D gene ambiguous. From germline, CDR1 is LGHNA and CDR2 YSLEER. This CDR3 has 15 amino acids. With 1 base removed from V and 4 bases from J, the gap between germline ends came to 11 bases. CDR3 amino acids: CASSQGTLRYNEQFF. CDR3 nucleotide sequence: TGCGCCAGCAGCCAAGGGACCCTACGGTACAATGAGCAGTTCTTC.

The V and J genes are TRBV6-6 and TRBJ2-2, with D unclear. Trimming removed 0 bases from V and 4 bases from J, with 9 bases in between. The CDR3 contains 15 residues. Germline-derived CDR1 and CDR2 are MNHNY and SVGAGI (reference sequence). The CDR3: CASSYSRPVTGELFF. CDR3 nucleotide sequence: TGTGCCAGCAGTTACTCGAGACCCGTCACCGGGGAGCTGTTTTTT.

The rearrangement uses TRBV2 and TRBJ2-3, with 7 bases matching TRBD2. V dropped 6 bases and J dropped 4; count of bases not matched to a gene: 4. Germline V CDR1 and CDR2: SNHLY, FYNNEI. The CDR3 covers 13 residues. The CDR3 sequence: CASRGGGADTQYF. DNA for the CDR3: TGTGCCAGCAGGGGCGGGGGAGCAGATACGCAGTATTTT.

The chain carries TRBV11-2 and TRBJ2-7; D is ambiguous. CDR3 length: 13 amino acids. The V gene's germline CDR1 is SGHAT and CDR2 FQNNGV. The ends were cut back, 1 base at V and 3 bases at J, with 7 bases in the middle. CDR3: CASSLGSLYEQYV. CDR3 bases: TGTGCCAGCAGCTTAGGATCGCTCTACGAGCAGTACGTC.

This chain uses TRBV7-2 with TRBJ1-5; maybe TRBD1 (6 bases). Germline V lookup: CDR1 SGHTA, CDR2 FQGNSA. The germline V and J ends were trimmed by 1 base and 4 bases, with 11 bases remaining between them. This CDR3 has 15 residues. CDR3 DNA: TGTGCCAGCAGCTTAGGGGGGCTCAGGAATCAGCCCCAGCATTTT. Its translation: CASSLGGLRNQPQHF.

The rearrangement joins TRBV11-2 to TRBJ1-4, with TRBD1 matching over 9 bases. This CDR3 has 12 amino acids. V shed 3 bases, J shed 16 bases, and the junction held 6 bases outside the gene matches. From germline, CDR1 is SGHAT and CDR2 FQNNGV. The CDR3 sequence is CASSFPGGQGFF. Here the CDR3 DNA reads TGTGCCAGCAGCTTCCCTGGGGGACAGGGGTTTTTT.

The table lists this clone with a count of one. V usage is TRBV5-1 and J usage is TRBJ2-1; D is ambiguous. The germline V and J ends were trimmed by 4 bases and 0 bases, with 5 bases remaining between them. Germline CDR1 is SGHRS and CDR2 is YFSETQ. The CDR3 spans 13 residues. Written as DNA, the CDR3 is TGCGCCAGCAGCCGAAGCTCCTACAATGAGCAGTTCTTC. Its protein is CASSRSSYNEQFF.

The chain links TRBV7-2 to TRBJ2-3; D unresolved. CDR3 size: 12 residues. The germline V gene has CDR1 SGHTA and CDR2 FQGNSA. Between the trimmed V and J ends, which lost 3 bases and 2 bases, there was a span of 3 bases. The CDR3 DNA sequence: TGTGCCAGCAGCTTTTTCACAGATACGCAGTATTTT. This gives the protein CASSFFTDTQYF.

The chain links TRBV7-6 to TRBJ1-1, with 7 positions matching TRBD1. The junction had 15 bases not matched to a gene; V was cut back by 4 bases and J by 4 bases. The CDR3 spans 17 residues. From germline, CDR1 is SGHVS and CDR2 FNYEAQ. The CDR3 DNA follows: TGTGCCAGCAGCTCCGAACCGACAGGGAAGAGCGGCACTGAAGCTTTCTTT. It yields the protein CASSSEPTGKSGTEAFF.

The genes are TRBV12-5 and TRBJ1-1, with 8 bases identical to TRBD1. The V gene's germline CDR1 is LGHNT and CDR2 FRNRAP. The CDR3 covers 14 residues. The V segment lost 5 bases and the J segment 3 bases; nucleotides outside the gene matches: 5. The CDR3, as DNA: TGTGCTAGTGGTCGAGGACAGGGTCACACTGAAGCTTTCTTT. As protein: CASGRGQGHTEAFF.

V and J are TRBV14 and TRBJ2-7; D ambiguous. Germline CDR1 SGHDN, CDR2 FVKESK. This CDR3 region has 15 residues. The V and J ends lost 1 base and 0 bases respectively, with 10 bases between them. In DNA form, the CDR3 reads TGTGCCAGCAGCCAAGCCTTGGGTTCCTCCTACGAGCAGTACTTC. The encoded protein is CASSQALGSSYEQYF.